The 3 T cell receptor beta chains below all came from one sample that was sequenced in a study of radiation and T cells in renal cell carcinoma. Repertoires were generated with immunoSEQ multiplex PCR, while TCRdb's copy carries only in-frame clones and drops some. The sample has around 180,000 clones; 88% are singletons. Noted time point: blood 4 weeks post-SBRT, at nephrectomy. Regarding treatment: 15 Gy SBRT to primary tumor, nephrectomy 4 weeks later. Here the sequenced sample was blood, taken from a patient whose treatment included radiotherapy and nephrectomy. Receptors originate from a woman aged 45 to 65 with renal cell carcinoma.

This sequence joins TRBV13 and TRBJ2-7; 10 bases match TRBD1. The ends lost 5 bases at V and 6 bases at J; junction bases unmatched: 7. Germline CDR1 is PRHDT and CDR2 is FYEKMQ (reference sequence). The CDR3 is 14 residues long. As DNA, the CDR3 is TGTGCCAGCAGCCCCGGGACAGGGGTAGGCGAGCAGTACTTC. The encoded protein is CASSPGTGVGEQYF.

This chain joins TRBV5-6 and TRBJ1-2; 8 bases align to TRBD1. Germline lookup yields CDR1 SGHDT and CDR2 YYEEEE. This CDR3 comprises 14 residues. Losses at the gene ends were 5 bases for V and 4 bases for J; bases not matched to a gene: 7. The CDR3 nucleotides read TGTGCCAGCAGGGCGGGACAGGCCGCCTATGGCTACACCTTC. Encoded protein: CASRAGQAAYGYTF.

This sequence joins TRBV6-6 and TRBJ2-2; D remains unclear. This CDR3 spans 13 amino acids. Germline-derived CDR1 and CDR2 are MNHNY and SVGAGI (reference sequence). V was pared by 4 bases and J by 8 bases, with 11 bases between. CDR3 amino acids: CASSSPPTGELFF. In nucleotides, the CDR3 is TGTGCCAGCAGTTCTCCGCCCACAGGGGAGCTGTTTTTT.